The rows below give T cell receptor beta chains drawn from one sample of a study of OX40 agonist ivuxolimab in advanced cancers. Generated by immunoSEQ multiplex PCR, the TCRdb table keeps only in-frame clones and is missing some. The sample has some 150,000 clones, approximately 94% seen once. Source: CD4+ or CD8+ T cells sorted from blood, taken in a trial of the OX40 agonist ivuxolimab. These TCRs come from an adult with an advanced solid tumor such as melanoma, head and neck, liver or kidney cancer. CDR3s include the opening cysteine and the closing phenylalanine or tryptophan. Fields, in order: J gene, D gene, V gene, clone size, CDR3 protein, CDR3 DNA. D genes are given only for firm matches. Clone size is shown for a subset of rows, as once, few, many or a class of expanded clone.

TRBJ1-2 - TRBV4-1 - CASSQELQGYGYTF TGCGCCAGCAGCCAAGAATTACAGGGCTATGGCTACACCTTC
TRBJ1-2 - TRBV5-1 - CASSLEGVGYGYTF TGCGCCAGCAGCTTGGAAGGGGTCGGCTATGGCTACACCTTC
TRBJ2-5 - TRBV7-9 once CASSSQGLETQYF TGTGCCAGCAGCTCCCAGGGGCTGGAGACCCAGTACTTC
TRBJ2-1 - TRBV7-2 - CASSWEFYNEQFF TGTGCCAGCAGCTGGGAGTTCTACAATGAGCAGTTCTTC
TRBJ1-2 - TRBV28 once CASSLPGTPYGYTF TGTGCCAGCAGTTTGCCAGGCACTCCTTATGGCTACACCTTC
TRBJ1-2 - TRBV18 - CASSPDAANYGYTF TGTGCCAGCTCACCAGACGCTGCTAACTATGGCTACACCTTC
TRBJ1-6 - TRBV7-9 - CASSLDGQSPLHF TGTGCCAGCAGCTTAGATGGACAGTCACCCCTCCACTTT
TRBJ2-7 - TRBV18 - CASSPPIGGYEQYF TGTGCCAGCTCACCACCGATAGGGGGCTACGAGCAGTACTTC
TRBJ1-2 - TRBV20-1 - CSARENYGYTF TGCAGTGCTAGAGAGAACTATGGCTACACCTTC
TRBJ1-1 TRBD1 TRBV6-1 - CASSESVGTGGSEAFF TGTGCCAGCAGTGAATCGGTGGGGACAGGGGGCTCTGAAGCTTTCTTT
TRBJ2-7 - TRBV4-2 - CASSLIVAGGEQYF TGTGCCAGCAGCTTGATCGTAGCTGGAGGCGAGCAGTACTTC